This T cell receptor (beta chain) was observed in a study of blood T cell repertoires in COVID-19. Study-level background: Samples of COVID-19 (acute and convalescent) were obtained from the United States, Italy and Spain. Nucleic acid was either cDNA or gDNA, and it came from T cells, B-cell-depleted T cells, or PBMCs.

Authors' data handling: The authors estimated nucleated cell counts from reference gene primer amplification. TCRdb's copy holds only in-frame clones and misses some; the assay was immunoSEQ multiplex PCR. D and trimming were read from the DNA, whereas the V and J calls and clone size are those reported in that table. The sample lists around 82,000 clones, 75% to 95% seen once, with less than 9% in the top ten. The V gene lost 10 bases and the J gene lost 5 bases, with 19 bases spanning the gap. This CDR3 spans 14 amino acids. CDR1 ENHRY and CDR2 SYGVKD come from the germline V gene. The sample comprised peripheral blood. V is TRBV10-3 and J is TRBJ2-3, with D possibly TRBD2 on 7 matching bases. The receptor comes from a human donor in a cohort sampled during active COVID-19. CDR3 in DNA: TGTGCCAGTAGGCTCCGGGGGGCAGGAGATACGCAGTATTTT. This sequence encodes CASRLRGAGDTQYF.